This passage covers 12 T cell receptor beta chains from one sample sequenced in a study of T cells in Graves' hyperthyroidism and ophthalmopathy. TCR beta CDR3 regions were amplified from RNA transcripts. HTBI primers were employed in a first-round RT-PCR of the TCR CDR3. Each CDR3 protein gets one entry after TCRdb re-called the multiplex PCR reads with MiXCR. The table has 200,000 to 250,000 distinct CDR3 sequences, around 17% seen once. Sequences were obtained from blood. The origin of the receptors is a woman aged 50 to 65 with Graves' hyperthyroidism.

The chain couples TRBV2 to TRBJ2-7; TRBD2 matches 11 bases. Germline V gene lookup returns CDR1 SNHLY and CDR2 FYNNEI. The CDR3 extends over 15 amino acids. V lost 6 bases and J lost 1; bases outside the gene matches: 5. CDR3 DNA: TGTGCCAGCAGAAGGACTAGCGGGCCTTCCTACGAGCAGTACTTC. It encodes CASRRTSGPSYEQYF.

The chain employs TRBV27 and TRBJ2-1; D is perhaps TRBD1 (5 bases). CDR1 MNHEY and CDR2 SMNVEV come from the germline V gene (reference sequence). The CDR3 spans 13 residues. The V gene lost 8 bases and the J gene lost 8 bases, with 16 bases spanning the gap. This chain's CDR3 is CASQQGRKDEQFF. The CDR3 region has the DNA TGTGCCAGCCAGCAGGGAAGAAAGGATGAGCAGTTCTTC.

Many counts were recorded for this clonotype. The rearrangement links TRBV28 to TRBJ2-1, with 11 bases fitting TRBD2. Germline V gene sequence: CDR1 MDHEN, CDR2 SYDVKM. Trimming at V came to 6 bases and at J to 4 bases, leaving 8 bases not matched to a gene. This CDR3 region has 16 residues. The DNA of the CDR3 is TGTGCCAGCAGCATTTCACTAGCGGGAGCGTACAATGAGCAGTTCTTC. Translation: CASSISLAGAYNEQFF.

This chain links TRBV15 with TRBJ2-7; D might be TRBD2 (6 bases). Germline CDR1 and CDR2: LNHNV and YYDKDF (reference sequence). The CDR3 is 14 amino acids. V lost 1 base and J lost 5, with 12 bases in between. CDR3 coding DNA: TGTGCCACCAGCAGAGCGGGGGTGGAGAACGAGCAGTACTTC. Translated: CATSRAGVENEQYF.

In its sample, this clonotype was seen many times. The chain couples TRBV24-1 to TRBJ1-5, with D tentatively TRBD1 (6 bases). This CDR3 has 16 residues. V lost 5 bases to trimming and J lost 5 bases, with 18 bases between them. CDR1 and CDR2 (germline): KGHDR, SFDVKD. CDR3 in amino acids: CATSGTDSSSHQPQHF. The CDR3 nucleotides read TGTGCCACCAGTGGTACGGACAGTAGTTCTCATCAGCCCCAGCATTTT.

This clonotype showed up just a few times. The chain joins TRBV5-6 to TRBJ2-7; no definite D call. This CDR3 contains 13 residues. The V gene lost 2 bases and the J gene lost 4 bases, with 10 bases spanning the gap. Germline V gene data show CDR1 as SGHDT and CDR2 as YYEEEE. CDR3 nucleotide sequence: TGTGCCAGCAGCTTCGGCAGGACGTACGAGCAGTACTTC. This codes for CASSFGRTYEQYF.

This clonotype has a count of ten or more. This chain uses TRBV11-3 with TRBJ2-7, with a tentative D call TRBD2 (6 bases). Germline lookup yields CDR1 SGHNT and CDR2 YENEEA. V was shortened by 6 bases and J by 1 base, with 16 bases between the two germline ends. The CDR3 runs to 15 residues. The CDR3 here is CASSKSSALSYEQYF. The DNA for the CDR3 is TGTGCCAGCAGTAAGTCTAGCGCCCTTTCCTACGAGCAGTACTTC.

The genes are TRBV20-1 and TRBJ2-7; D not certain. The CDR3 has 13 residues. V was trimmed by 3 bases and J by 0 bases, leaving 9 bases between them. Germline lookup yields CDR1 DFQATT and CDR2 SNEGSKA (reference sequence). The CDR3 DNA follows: TGCAGTGCTAGTGGAGTGACCTCCTACGAGCAGTACTTC. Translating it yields CSASGVTSYEQYF.

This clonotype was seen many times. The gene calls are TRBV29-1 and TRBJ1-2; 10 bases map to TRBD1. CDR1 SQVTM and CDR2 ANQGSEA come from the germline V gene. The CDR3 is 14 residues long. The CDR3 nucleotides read TGCAGTTTTCAAGACGGGACAGGGGCCTATGGCTACACCTTC. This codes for CSFQDGTGAYGYTF.

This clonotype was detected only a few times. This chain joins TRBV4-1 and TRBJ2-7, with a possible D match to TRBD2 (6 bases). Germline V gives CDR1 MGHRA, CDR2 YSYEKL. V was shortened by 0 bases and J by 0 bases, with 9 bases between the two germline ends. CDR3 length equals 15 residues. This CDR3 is CASSQERGPSYEQYF. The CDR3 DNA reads TGCGCCAGCAGCCAAGAGCGGGGTCCCTCCTACGAGCAGTACTTC.

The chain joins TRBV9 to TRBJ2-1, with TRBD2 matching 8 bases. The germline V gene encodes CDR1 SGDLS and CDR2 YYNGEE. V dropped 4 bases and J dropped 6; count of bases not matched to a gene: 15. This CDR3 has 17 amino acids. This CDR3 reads CASSPQVGGRRGNEQFF. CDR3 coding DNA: TGTGCCAGCAGCCCCCAAGTCGGCGGGAGGCGAGGCAATGAGCAGTTCTTC.

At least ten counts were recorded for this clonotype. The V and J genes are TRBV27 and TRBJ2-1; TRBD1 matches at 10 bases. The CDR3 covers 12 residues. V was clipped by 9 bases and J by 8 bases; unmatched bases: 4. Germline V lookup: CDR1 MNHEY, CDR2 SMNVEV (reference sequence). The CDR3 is CASGQGVDEQFF. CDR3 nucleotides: TGTGCCAGTGGACAGGGGGTGGATGAGCAGTTCTTC.